A single sample gave rise to the 3 T cell receptor beta chains below, sequenced in a study of cytomegalovirus exposure and HLA in healthy donors (dated by TCRdb to the late 2010s). Libraries were built with the immunoSEQ multiplex PCR assay. The multiplex PCR relied on a mix of 60 forward primers for TCR Vbeta segments and 13 reverse primers for TCR Jbeta segments. TCRdb mirrors the immuneACCESS table, restricted to in-frame sequences. Some clones are absent from its copies; in checked studies, under half trace to an unresolved V gene, and the reason for the others is unknown. The table for this sample lists about 130,000 clones; 55% to 75% of them were counted only once. The ten largest clones represent 2.5% to 3% of the sample. Source material: PBMCs. These receptors originate from a human donor in good health.

The CDR3 spells CASNLGQGRVRTQYF. The CDR3 DNA follows: TGTGCCAGCAACCTTGGACAGGGGAGGGTAAGGACCCAGTACTTC. V gene TRBV5-6 combines with J gene TRBJ2-5, with TRBD1 identical over 9 bases. CDR1 SGHDT and CDR2 YYEEEE come from the germline V gene. The CDR3 runs to 15 residues. V lost 6 bases and J lost 7; bases outside the gene matches: 13. Full variable domain (outside the CDR3, taken from reference TRBV5-6 and TRBJ2-5): DAGVTQSPTHLIKTRGQQVTLRCSPKSGHDTVSWYQQALGQGPQFIFQYYEEEERQRGNFPDRFSGHQFPNYSSELNVNALLLGDSALYLCASNLGQGRVRTQYFGPGTRLLVL.

The J gene is TRBJ1-1, the V gene TRBV6-5, with TRBD1 matching over 8 bases. The CDR3 runs 16 residues. The germline V gene has CDR1 MNHEY and CDR2 SVGAGI. Trimming cost V 2 bases and J 5 bases; bases outside gene matches: 10. The CDR3 nucleotides read TGTGCCAGCAGTTACGGACAGGGCCTCGGGGGAACTGAAGCTTTCTTT. Residues: CASSYGQGLGGTEAFF.

The CDR3 here is CASSPRQGPNSPLHF. Here the CDR3 DNA reads TGTGCCAGCAGTCCCCGACAGGGACCGAATTCACCCCTCCACTTT. The chain carries TRBV6-5 and TRBJ1-6, with 7 bases aligning to TRBD1. Germline CDR1 and CDR2: MNHEY and SVGAGI. V lost 5 bases to trimming and J lost 7 bases; unmatched junction nucleotides: 8. The CDR3 has 15 residues.